The TCR beta chain described here comes from a study of cytomegalovirus exposure and HLA in healthy donors. With 60 Vbeta and 13 Jbeta primers, the PCR was carried out. Repertoires were generated with immunoSEQ multiplex PCR, while TCRdb's copy carries only in-frame clones and drops some. The sample lists around 130,000 clones; about 79% were seen once. V was shortened by 4 bases and J by 1 base, with 11 bases between the two germline ends. Per the germline V gene, CDR1 is MNHEY and CDR2 is SVGAGI. The CDR3 spans 14 residues. The clonotype originates from a woman younger than 30 in good health and CMV-seropositive. J is TRBJ2-7 and V is TRBV6-5; unclear D gene. The sequenced sample consisted of PBMCs. This CDR3 reads CASSSPIGSYEQYF. The CDR3 DNA reads as TGTGCCAGCAGTTCCCCCATCGGGTCCTACGAGCAGTACTTC.